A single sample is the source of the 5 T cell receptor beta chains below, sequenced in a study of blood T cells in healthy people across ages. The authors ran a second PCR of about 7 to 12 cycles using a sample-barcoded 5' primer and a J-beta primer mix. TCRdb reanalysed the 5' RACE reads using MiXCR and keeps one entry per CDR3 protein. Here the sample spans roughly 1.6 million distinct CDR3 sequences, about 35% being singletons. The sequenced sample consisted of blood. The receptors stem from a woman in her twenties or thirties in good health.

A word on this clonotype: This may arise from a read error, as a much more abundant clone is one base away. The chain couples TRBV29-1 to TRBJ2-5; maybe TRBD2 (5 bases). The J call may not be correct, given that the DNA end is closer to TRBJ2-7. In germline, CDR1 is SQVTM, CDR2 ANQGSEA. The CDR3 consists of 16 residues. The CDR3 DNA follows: TGCAGCGTTGAAACCCTCCGGGATAAAACCAGCTACGAGCAGTACTTC. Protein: CSVETLRDKTSYEQYF.

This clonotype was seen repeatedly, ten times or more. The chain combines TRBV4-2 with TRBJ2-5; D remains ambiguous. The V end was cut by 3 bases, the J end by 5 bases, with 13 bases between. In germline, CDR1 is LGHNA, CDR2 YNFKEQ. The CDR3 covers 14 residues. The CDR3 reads CASSQKYLGETQYF. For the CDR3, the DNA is TGTGCCAGCAGCCAGAAATACCTGGGGGAGACCCAGTACTTC.

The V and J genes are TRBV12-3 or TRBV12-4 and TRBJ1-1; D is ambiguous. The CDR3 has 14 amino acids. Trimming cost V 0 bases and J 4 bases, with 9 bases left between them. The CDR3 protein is CASSLAGYSTEAFF. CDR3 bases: TGTGCCAGCAGTTTAGCAGGATACAGCACTGAAGCTTTCTTT.

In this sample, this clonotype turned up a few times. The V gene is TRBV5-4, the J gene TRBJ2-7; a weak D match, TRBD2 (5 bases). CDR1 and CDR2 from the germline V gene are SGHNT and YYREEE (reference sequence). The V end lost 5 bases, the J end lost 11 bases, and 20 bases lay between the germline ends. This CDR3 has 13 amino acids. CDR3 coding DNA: TGTGCCAGCAGTCTCCTCCCCGGGGAGAGAGAGTACTTC. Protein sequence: CASSLLPGEREYF.

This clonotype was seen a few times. The chain's CDR3 is CASSPGTANWEPQHF. The CDR3 DNA follows: TGTGCCAGCAGCCCCGGGACAGCTAACTGGGAGCCCCAGCATTTT. The genes are TRBV6-6 and TRBJ1-5, with 7 bases matching TRBD1. The junction had 13 bases not matched to a gene; V was cut back by 6 bases and J by 8 bases. Germline CDR1 is MNHNY and CDR2 is SVGAGI (reference sequence). This CDR3 region has 15 residues.